What follows are 12 T cell receptor beta chains derived from one specimen sequenced in a study of T-cell reconstitution after alpha-beta-depleted transplantation in children. Unique molecular identifiers were incorporated into the prepared TCRbeta library. Each CDR3 protein gets one entry after TCRdb re-called the PCR reads with MiXCR. The sample holds around 600,000 distinct CDR3 sequences, 16% seen once. The sequences come from PBMCs from the stem cell graft donor, collected from the stem cell graft. The receptors come from a human donor who donated a stem cell graft to a child with acute myeloid leukemia.

The table lists this clonotype with a few counts. The chain has TRBV6-1 and TRBJ1-5; possibly TRBD1 for D (5 bases). The CDR3 spans 15 residues. The germline V gene has CDR1 MNHNS and CDR2 SASEGT. The germline V and J ends were trimmed by 2 bases and 2 bases, with 10 bases remaining between them. CDR3 sequence: CASSETGIGNQPQHF. In DNA form, the CDR3 reads TGTGCCAGCAGTGAAACAGGCATTGGCAATCAGCCCCAGCATTTT.

The J gene is TRBJ2-3, the V gene TRBV20-1, with TRBD2 matching 8 bases. The CDR3 has 13 amino acids. The junction had 11 bases not matched to a gene; V was cut back by 5 bases and J by 10 bases. The V gene's germline CDR1 is DFQATT and CDR2 SNEGSKA (reference sequence). CDR3 sequence: CSAHNPGGVAQYF. The CDR3, as DNA: TGCAGTGCTCACAACCCCGGGGGGGTGGCGCAGTATTTT.

The chain couples TRBV29-1 to TRBJ2-1; 8 bases line up with TRBD2. The CDR3 totals 14 residues. Germline values: CDR1 SQVTM, CDR2 ANQGSEA. The J segment lost 10 bases and the V segment lost 2 bases, leaving 10 bases of the junction unmatched. Written as DNA, the CDR3 is TGCAGCGTTGAAAGGTCCTCCCGGGGGGGGGAGCAGTTCTTC. This gives the protein CSVERSSRGGEQFF.

This clonotype was recorded a few times. The chain recombines TRBV20-1 with TRBJ1-1; D gene uncertain. Germline lookup yields CDR1 DFQATT and CDR2 SNEGSKA (reference sequence). The V end lost 5 bases, the J end lost 0 bases, and 7 bases lay between the germline ends. The CDR3 spans 12 residues. This CDR3 is CSAPRLNTEAFF. The CDR3 DNA reads TGCAGTGCTCCCCGACTGAACACTGAAGCTTTCTTT.

The rearrangement uses TRBV29-1 and TRBJ2-7; either TRBD1 or TRBD2 may fit D (5 bases each). This CDR3 is 13 amino acids long. Germline values: CDR1 SQVTM, CDR2 ANQGSEA. The ends were cut back, 1 base at V and 6 bases at J, with 13 bases in the middle. In nucleotides, the CDR3 is TGCAGCGTTGAAGTGTTAGCTGGGACCGAGCAGTACGTC. Translated, it gives CSVEVLAGTEQYV.

A single count supports this clonotype. The chain has TRBV28 and TRBJ1-4; a possible D gene is TRBD1 (5 bases). Trimming stripped 8 bases from V and 7 bases from J, with 17 bases between. This CDR3 comprises 14 residues. Germline values: CDR1 MDHEN, CDR2 SYDVKM. The CDR3 region is CASELRDGPEKLFF. CDR3 bases: TGTGCCAGCGAACTCCGGGACGGCCCTGAAAAACTGTTTTTT.

The CDR3 sequence: CASSRLAGFSADTQYF. The CDR3 region has the DNA TGTGCCAGCAGCCGACTAGCGGGATTCTCGGCGGATACGCAGTATTTT. This sequence joins TRBV12-3 or TRBV12-4 and TRBJ2-3, with 11 bases fitting TRBD2. The CDR3 has 16 amino acids. After removal of 6 bases from V and 6 bases from J, the junction contained 11 bases not matched to a gene.

Notes on this clonotype: Just one base apart from a much larger clone, this may be a read error. This sequence joins TRBV29-1 and TRBJ1-2, with a weak D call TRBD1 (5 bases). The CDR3 covers 12 residues. The V and J ends lost 5 bases and 4 bases respectively, with 11 bases between them. CDR1 is SQVTM, CDR2 ANQGSEA, per germline. This CDR3 is CSVKQARYGYTF. The DNA for the CDR3 is TGCAGCGTTAAACAGGCTCGCTATGGCTACACCTTC.

Many counts were recorded for this clonotype. V gene TRBV12-3 or TRBV12-4 combines with J gene TRBJ1-1; D is ambiguous. There are 14 residues in the CDR3. Trimming removed 10 bases from V and 1 base from J, with 16 bases in between. The CDR3, as DNA: TGTGCCACCAGAGAGGGTTGGAGGAACACTGAAGCTTTCTTT. Encoded protein: CATREGWRNTEAFF.

The sample holds a few counts of this clonotype. The rearrangement links TRBV20-1 to TRBJ1-1; TRBD1 matches at 7 bases. Looked up from germline, CDR1 is DFQATT and CDR2 is SNEGSKA (reference sequence). The ends lost 2 bases at V and 1 base at J; junction bases unmatched: 4. The CDR3 loop spans 14 amino acids. CDR3 amino acids: CSARNTGANTEAFF. In DNA, the CDR3 is TGCAGTGCTAGAAACACAGGGGCGAACACTGAAGCTTTCTTT.

This clonotype was picked up many times. This sequence joins TRBV20-1 and TRBJ2-3, with a possible D match to TRBD2 (5 bases). The CDR3 has 14 residues. CDR1 is DFQATT and CDR2 is SNEGSKA in the germline V gene (reference sequence). Between the trimmed V and J ends, which lost 5 bases and 0 bases, there was a span of 12 bases. CDR3 bases: TGCAGTGCTCCCTCGCGGACTAGCACAGATACGCAGTATTTT. Translated: CSAPSRTSTDTQYF.

The chain carries TRBV6-5 and TRBJ2-1, with D possibly TRBD2 on 6 matching bases. Germline V gene data show CDR1 as MNHEY and CDR2 as SVGAGI. The CDR3 covers 13 residues. The V end was cut by 5 bases, the J end by 9 bases, with 14 bases between. This CDR3 is CASSHTGEGEQFF. For the CDR3, the DNA is TGTGCCAGCAGTCACACGGGAGAGGGTGAGCAGTTCTTC.